This is a list of T cell receptor beta chains from one sample in a study of blood T cell repertoires in COVID-19. Assay used: immunoSEQ multiplex PCR; TCRdb lists only in-frame clones, some missing. This sample has 110,000 or so clones, with about 80% found just once. Sequencing was performed on peripheral blood. The receptors originated from a woman aged 50 to 65 with acute or convalescent COVID-19. Both conserved end residues are trimmed from each CDR3. Size values are once, few and many counts, or a class for expanded clones, and some rows have none.

size | V | CDR3
NA | TRBV7-6 | ASSLGQGAGGYGYT
NA | TRBV6-2/TRBV6-3 | ASSYLTGYEQY
NA | TRBV9 | ASSARDWNTGELF
NA | TRBV20-1 | SARDGQPQH
few | TRBV6-5 | ASATGGFGNTIY
NA | TRBV6-5 | ASLTAGGNSPLH
NA | TRBV4-1 | ASSQPPRAGKSNQPQH
once | TRBV14 | ASSPLLGLGQANTDTQY
NA | TRBV29-1 | SVALEGYGYT
NA | TRBV5-4 | ASSLVATNEKLF
NA | TRBV5-1 | ASSFSPQDEQF
NA | TRBV5-8 | ASILGGRASNQPQH
NA | TRBV29-1 | SVETRLAGAETQY
NA | TRBV6-5 | ASRTGSGANVLT
NA | TRBV10-1 | ASSGPSGEEETQY
NA | TRBV2 | ASSVLQGAHEQY
NA | TRBV6-5 | ASSFGKNYEQY
NA | TRBV6-6 | ASSPGLDRESSYEQY
NA | TRBV6-1 | ASSESRTNPETQY
NA | TRBV30 | AWSATGGNTQY
NA | TRBV30 | AWSSLFPGAVYGYT
NA | TRBV24-1 | ATSDLDTLDEQF
NA | TRBV11-3 | ASSLDFNSYNEQF
NA | TRBV28 | ASIPQGWYEQY